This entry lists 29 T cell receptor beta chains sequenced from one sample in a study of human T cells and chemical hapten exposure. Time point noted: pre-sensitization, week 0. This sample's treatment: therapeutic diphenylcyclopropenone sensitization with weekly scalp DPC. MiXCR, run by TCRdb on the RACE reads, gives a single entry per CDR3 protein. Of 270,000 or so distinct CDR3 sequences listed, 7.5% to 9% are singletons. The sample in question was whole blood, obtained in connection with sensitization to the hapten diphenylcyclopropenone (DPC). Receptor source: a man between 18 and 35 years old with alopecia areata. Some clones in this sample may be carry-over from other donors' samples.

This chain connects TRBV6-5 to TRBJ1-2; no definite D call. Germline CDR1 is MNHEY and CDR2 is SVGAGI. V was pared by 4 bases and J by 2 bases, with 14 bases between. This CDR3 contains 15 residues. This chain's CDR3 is CASSLSLGSNYGYTF. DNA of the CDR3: TGTGCCAGCAGTTTAAGTTTAGGGTCGAACTATGGCTACACCTTC.

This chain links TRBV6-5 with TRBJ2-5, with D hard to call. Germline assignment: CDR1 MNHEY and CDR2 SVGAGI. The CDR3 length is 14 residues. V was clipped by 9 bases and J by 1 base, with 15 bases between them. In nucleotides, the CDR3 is TGTGCCAGTTCCCCCTTGAGGTCCCAAGAGACCCAGTACTTC. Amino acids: CASSPLRSQETQYF.

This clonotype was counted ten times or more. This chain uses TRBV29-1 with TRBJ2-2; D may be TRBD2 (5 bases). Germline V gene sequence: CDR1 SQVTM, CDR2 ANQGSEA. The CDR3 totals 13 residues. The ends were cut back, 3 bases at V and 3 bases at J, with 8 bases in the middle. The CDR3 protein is CSVERADTGELFF. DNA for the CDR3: TGCAGCGTTGAGAGGGCTGACACCGGGGAGCTGTTTTTT.

CDR3 in amino acids: CASSVRRNSGANVLTF. DNA for the CDR3: TGTGCCAGCAGCGTACGGAGGAACTCTGGGGCCAACGTCCTGACTTTC. The chain links TRBV9 to TRBJ2-6, with D possibly TRBD2 on 5 matching bases. Germline V gene data show CDR1 as SGDLS and CDR2 as YYNGEE. The CDR3 spans 16 residues. V was trimmed by 1 base and J by 0 bases, leaving 8 bases between them.

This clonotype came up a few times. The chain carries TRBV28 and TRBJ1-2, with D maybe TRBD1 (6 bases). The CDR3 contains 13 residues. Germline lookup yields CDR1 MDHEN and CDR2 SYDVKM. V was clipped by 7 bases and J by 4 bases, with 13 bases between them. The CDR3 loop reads CASILQGSYGYTF. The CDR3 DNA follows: TGTGCCAGCATCTTACAGGGTTCCTATGGCTACACCTTC.

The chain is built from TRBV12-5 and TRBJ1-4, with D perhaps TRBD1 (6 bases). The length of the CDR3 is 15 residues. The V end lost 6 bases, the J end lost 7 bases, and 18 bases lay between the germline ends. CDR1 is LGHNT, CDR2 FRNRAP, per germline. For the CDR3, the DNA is TGTGCTAGTGGGTTTCCGGACAGTGGCATTGAAAAACTGTTTTTT. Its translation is CASGFPDSGIEKLFF.

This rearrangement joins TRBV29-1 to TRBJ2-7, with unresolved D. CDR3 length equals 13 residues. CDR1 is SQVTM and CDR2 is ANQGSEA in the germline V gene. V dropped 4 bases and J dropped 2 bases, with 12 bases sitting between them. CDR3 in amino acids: CSVASGPPYEQYF. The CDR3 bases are TGCAGCGTTGCGTCCGGCCCACCCTACGAGCAGTACTTC.

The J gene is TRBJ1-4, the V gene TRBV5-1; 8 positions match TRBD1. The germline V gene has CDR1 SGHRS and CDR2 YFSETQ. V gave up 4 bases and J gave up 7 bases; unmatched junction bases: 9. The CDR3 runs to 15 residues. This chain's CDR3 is CASSPRTGNREKLFF. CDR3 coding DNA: TGCGCCAGCAGCCCCCGGACAGGGAATCGTGAAAAACTGTTTTTT.

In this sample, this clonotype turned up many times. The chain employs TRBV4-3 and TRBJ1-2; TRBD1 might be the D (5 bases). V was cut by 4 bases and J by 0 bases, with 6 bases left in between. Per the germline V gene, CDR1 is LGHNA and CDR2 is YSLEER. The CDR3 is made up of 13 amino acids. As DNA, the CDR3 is TGCGCCAGCAGCCCGACAGCTAACTATGGCTACACCTTC. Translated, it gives CASSPTANYGYTF.

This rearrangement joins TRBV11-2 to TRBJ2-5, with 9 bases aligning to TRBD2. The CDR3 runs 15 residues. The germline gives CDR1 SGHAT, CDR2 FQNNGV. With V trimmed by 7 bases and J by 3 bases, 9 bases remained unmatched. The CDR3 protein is CASILGGGEEETQYF. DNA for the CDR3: TGTGCCAGCATCCTCGGCGGGGGGGAAGAAGAGACCCAGTACTTC.

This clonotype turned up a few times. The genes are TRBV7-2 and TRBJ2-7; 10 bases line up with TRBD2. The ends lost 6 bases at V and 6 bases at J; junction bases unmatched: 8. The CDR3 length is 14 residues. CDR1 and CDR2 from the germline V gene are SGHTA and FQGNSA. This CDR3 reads CASSLSGGASEQYF. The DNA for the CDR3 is TGTGCCAGCAGTTTAAGCGGGGGGGCCTCCGAGCAGTACTTC. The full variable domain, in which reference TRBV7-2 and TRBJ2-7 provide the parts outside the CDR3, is GAGVSQSPSNKVTEKGKDVELRCDPISGHTALYWYRQSLGQGLEFLIYFQGNSAPDKSGLPSDRFSAERTGGSVSTLTIQRTQQEDSAVYLCASSLSGGASEQYFGPGTRLTVT.

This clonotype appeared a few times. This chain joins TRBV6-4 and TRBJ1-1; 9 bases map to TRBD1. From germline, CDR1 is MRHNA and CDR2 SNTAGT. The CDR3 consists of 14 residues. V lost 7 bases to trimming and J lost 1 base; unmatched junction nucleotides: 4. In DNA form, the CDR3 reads TGTGCCAGCAAAACAGGGGGCGAGAACACTGAAGCTTTCTTT. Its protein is CASKTGGENTEAFF.

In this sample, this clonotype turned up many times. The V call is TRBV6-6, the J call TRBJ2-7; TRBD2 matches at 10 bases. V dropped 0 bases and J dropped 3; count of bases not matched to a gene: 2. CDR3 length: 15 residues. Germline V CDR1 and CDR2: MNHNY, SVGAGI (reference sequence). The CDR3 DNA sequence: TGTGCCAGCAGTTACTCACTAGCGGGGAGCTACGAGCAGTACTTC. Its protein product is CASSYSLAGSYEQYF.

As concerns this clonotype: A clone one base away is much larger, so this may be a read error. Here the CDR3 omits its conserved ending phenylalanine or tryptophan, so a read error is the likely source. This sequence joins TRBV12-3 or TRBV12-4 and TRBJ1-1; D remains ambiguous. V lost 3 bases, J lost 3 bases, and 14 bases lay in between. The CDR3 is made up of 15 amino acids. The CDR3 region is CASSLTRSRDTEAFS. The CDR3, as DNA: TGTGCCAGCAGTTTGACCCGATCTCGGGACACTGAAGCTTTCTCT.

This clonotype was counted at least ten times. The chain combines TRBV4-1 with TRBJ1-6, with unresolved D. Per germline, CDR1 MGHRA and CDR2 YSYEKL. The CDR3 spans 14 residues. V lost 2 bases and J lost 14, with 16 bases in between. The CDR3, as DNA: TGCGCCAGCAGCCAACCCTTACAGAGTAGCACCCTCCACTTT. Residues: CASSQPLQSSTLHF.

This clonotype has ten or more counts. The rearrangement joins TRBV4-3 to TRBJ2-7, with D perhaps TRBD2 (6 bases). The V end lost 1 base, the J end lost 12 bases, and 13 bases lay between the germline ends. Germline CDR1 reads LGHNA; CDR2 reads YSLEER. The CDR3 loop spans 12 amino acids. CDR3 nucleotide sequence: TGCGCCAGCAGCCAAGTTGGGACTCGGGGGTACGTC. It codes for CASSQVGTRGYV.

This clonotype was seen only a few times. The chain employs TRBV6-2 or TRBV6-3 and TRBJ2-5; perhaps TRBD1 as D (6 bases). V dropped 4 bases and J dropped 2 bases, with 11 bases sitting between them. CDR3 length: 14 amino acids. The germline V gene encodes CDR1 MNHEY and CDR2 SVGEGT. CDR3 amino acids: CASSFDRFQETQYF. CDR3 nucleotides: TGTGCCAGCAGTTTCGACAGGTTTCAAGAGACCCAGTACTTC.

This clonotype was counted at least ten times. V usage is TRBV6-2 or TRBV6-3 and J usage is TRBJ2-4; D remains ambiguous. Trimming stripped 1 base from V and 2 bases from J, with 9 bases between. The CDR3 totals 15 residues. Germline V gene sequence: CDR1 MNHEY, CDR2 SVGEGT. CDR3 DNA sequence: TGTGCCAGCAGTTACTTAGGCTTGACCAAAAACATTCAGTACTTC. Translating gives CASSYLGLTKNIQYF.

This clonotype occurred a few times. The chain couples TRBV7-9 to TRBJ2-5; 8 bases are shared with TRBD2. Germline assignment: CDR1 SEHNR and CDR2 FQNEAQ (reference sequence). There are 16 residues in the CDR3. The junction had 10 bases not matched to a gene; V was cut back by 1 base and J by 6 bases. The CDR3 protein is CASSLDLGLVGKTQYF. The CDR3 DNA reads TGTGCCAGCAGCTTAGATCTGGGACTAGTTGGAAAGACCCAGTACTTC.

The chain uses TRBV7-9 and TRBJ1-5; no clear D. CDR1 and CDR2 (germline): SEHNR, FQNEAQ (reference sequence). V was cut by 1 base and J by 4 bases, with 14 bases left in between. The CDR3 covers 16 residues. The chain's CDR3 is CASSLVSGSLNQPQHF. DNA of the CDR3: TGTGCCAGCAGCTTAGTGTCGGGGAGTTTGAATCAGCCCCAGCATTTT.

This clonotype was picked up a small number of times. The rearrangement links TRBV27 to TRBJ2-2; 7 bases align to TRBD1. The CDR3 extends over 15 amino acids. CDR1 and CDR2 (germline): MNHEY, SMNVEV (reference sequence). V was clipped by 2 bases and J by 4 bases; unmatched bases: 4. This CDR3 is CASSLGQASTGELFF. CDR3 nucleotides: TGTGCCAGCAGTTTAGGACAGGCCTCCACCGGGGAGCTGTTTTTT.

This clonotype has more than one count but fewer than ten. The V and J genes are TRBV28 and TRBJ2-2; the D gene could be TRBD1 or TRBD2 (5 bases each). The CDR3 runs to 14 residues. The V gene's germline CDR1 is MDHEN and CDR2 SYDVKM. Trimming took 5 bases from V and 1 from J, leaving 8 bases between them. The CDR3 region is CASSEGMNTGELFF. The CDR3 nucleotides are TGTGCCAGCAGTGAGGGGATGAACACCGGGGAGCTGTTTTTT.

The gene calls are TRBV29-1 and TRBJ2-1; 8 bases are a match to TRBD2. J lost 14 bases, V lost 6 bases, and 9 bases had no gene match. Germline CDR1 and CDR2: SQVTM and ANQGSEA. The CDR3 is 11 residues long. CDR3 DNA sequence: TGCAGCGTCTACAGGGACGGGGGGGAGTTCTTC. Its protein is CSVYRDGGEFF.

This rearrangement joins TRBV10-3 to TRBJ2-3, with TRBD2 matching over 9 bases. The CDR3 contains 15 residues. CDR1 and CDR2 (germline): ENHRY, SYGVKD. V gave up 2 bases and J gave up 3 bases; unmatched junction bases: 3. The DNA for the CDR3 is TGTGCCATCAGTGAGCCGGGACTAGCTACAGATACGCAGTATTTT. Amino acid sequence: CAISEPGLATDTQYF.

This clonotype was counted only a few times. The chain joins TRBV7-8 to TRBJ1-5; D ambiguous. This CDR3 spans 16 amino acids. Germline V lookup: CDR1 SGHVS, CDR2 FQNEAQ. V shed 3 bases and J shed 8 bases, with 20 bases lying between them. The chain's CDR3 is CASSLRLPPIKEPQHF. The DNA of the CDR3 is TGTGCCAGCAGCTTGCGGCTCCCCCCTATTAAGGAGCCCCAGCATTTT.

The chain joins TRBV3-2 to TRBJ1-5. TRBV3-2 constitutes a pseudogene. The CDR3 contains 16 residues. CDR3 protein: CASSQDLGMSNQPQHF. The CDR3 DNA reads TGTGCCAGCAGCCAAGATCTAGGGATGAGCAATCAGCCCCAGCATTTT.

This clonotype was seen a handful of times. The CDR3, as DNA: TGTGCCAGCAGTCTTACAGGGGGAGTTGGCTACACCTTC. It yields the protein CASSLTGGVGYTF. V gene TRBV6-5 combines with J gene TRBJ1-2; TRBD1 matches at 8 bases. V lost 5 bases, J lost 7 bases, and 6 bases stayed unmatched. The germline V gene encodes CDR1 MNHEY and CDR2 SVGAGI. This CDR3 region has 13 residues.

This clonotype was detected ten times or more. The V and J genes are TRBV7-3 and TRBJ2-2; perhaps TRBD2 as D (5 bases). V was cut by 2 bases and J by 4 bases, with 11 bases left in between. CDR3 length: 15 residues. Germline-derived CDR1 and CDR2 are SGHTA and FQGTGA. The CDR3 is CASSLLSGGTGELFF. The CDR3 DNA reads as TGTGCCAGCAGCTTACTAAGCGGTGGCACCGGGGAGCTGTTTTTT. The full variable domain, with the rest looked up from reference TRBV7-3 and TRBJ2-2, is GAGVSQTPSNKVTEKGKYVELRCDPISGHTALYWYRQSLGQGPEFLIYFQGTGAADDSGLPNDRFFAVRPEGSVSTLKIQRTERGDSAVYLCASSLLSGGTGELFFGEGSRLTVL.

CDR3 in amino acids: CASSQEAGGFSNQPQHF. DNA for the CDR3: TGTGCCAGCAGCCAAGAGGCAGGGGGGTTTAGCAATCAGCCCCAGCATTTT. The chain carries TRBV4-2 and TRBJ1-5; 7 nucleotides align to TRBD1. J was trimmed by 0 bases and V by 0 bases; bases with no gene match: 5. Germline CDR1 and CDR2: LGHNA and YNFKEQ. The CDR3 loop spans 17 amino acids.